This T cell receptor beta chain was found in a study of blood T cell repertoires in COVID-19. Study-wide background: Nucleic acid was either cDNA or gDNA, and it came from T cells, B-cell-depleted T cells, or PBMCs.

Here immunoSEQ multiplex PCR was the method, and the copy in TCRdb shows in-frame clones only, minus some. The sample gives about 140,000 clones, 87% of which show up once; around 2.3% is in the top ten. The specimen was peripheral blood. The receptor comes from a man aged 50 or older with active COVID-19.

The CDR3 reads CASSLASGNTIYF. Here the CDR3 DNA reads TGTGCCAGCAGCTTGGCCTCTGGAAACACCATATATTTT. The chain couples TRBV7-9 to TRBJ1-3; D is ambiguous. V was trimmed by 3 bases and J by 0 bases, leaving 3 bases between them. The CDR3 has 13 residues. In germline, CDR1 is SEHNR, CDR2 FQNEAQ (reference sequence).